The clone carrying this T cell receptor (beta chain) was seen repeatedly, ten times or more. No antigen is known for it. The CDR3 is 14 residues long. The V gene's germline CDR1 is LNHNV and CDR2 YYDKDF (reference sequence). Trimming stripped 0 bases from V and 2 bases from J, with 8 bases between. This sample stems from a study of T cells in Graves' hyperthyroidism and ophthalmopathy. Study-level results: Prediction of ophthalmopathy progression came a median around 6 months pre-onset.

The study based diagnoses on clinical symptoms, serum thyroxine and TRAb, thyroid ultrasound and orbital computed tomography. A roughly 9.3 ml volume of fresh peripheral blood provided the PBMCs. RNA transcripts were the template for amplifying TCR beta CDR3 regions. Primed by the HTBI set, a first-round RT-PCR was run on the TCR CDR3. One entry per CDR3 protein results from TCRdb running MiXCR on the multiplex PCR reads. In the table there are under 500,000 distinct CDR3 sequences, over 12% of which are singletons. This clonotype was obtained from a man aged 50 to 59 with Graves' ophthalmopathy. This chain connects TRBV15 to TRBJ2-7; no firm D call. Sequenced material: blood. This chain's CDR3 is CATSRDRATYEQYF. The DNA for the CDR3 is TGTGCCACCAGCAGAGATCGGGCTACCTACGAGCAGTACTTC. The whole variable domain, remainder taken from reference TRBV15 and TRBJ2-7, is DAMVIQNPRYQVTQFGKPVTLSCSQTLNHNVMYWYQQKSSQAPKLLFHYYDKDFNNEADTPDNFQSRRPNTSFCFLDIRSPGLGDTAMYLCATSRDRATYEQYFGPGTRLTVT.